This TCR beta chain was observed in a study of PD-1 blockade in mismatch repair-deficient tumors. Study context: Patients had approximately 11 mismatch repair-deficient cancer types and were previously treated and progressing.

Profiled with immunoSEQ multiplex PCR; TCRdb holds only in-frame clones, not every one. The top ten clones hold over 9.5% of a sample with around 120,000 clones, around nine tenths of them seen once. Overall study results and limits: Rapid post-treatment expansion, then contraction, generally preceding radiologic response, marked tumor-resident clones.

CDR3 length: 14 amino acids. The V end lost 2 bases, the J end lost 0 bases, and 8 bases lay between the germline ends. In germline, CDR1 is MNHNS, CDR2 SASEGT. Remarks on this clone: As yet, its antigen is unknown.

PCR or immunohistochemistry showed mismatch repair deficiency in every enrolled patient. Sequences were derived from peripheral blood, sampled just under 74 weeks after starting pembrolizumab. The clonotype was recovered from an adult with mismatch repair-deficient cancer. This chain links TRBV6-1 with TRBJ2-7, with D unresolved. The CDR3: CASSETVSSYEQYF. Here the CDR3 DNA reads TGTGCCAGCAGTGAAACAGTGAGCTCCTACGAGCAGTACTTC.